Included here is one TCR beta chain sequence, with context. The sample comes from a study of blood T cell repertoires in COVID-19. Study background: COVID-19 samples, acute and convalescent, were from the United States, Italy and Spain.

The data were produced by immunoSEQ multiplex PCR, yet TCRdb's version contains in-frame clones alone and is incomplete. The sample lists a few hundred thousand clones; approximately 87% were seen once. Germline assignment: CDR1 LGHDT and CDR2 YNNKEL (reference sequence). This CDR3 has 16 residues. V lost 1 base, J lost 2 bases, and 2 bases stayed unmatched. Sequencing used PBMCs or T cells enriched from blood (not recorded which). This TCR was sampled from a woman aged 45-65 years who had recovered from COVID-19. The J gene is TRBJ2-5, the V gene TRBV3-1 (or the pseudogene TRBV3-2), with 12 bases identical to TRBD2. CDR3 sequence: CASSQGLAGGQETQYF. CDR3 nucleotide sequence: TGTGCCAGCAGCCAAGGCCTAGCGGGGGGGCAAGAGACCCAGTACTTC.